This is a list of T cell receptor beta chains from one sample in a study of quantifying T cell responses using KT2 cells. Using its own MiXCR run on the UMI-ligation and nested PCR reads, TCRdb lists one record per CDR3 protein. The sample holds about 30,000 distinct CDR3 sequences, 7.3% seen once. The sample was PBMCs spiked with cells of the T cell clone KT2. These receptor sequences come from a human donor. Each CDR3 is given without its conserved first and last residue. Expanded clones get a size class; other rows say once, few or many, or leave the size out.

clone_size j_call v_call cdr3_aa
many TRBJ1-1 TRBV12-3/TRBV12-4 ASSFGRTMNTEAF
many TRBJ1-1 TRBV9 ASSEGQNTEAF
medium-sized TRBJ2-7 TRBV11-2 ASRPLTGPYEQY
few TRBJ2-7 TRBV15 ATSAMPGQVDEQY
many TRBJ2-1 TRBV5-1 ASSGTIAGEGNEQF
many TRBJ2-1 TRBV7-2 ASSLVRTLNEQF
NA TRBJ2-1 TRBV12-3/TRBV12-4 ASSKSGGGADERF
NA TRBJ1-1 TRBV6-1 ASSAVEKNTEAF
few TRBJ1-4 TRBV11-2 ASSFQTGGLSPATNEKLF
many TRBJ1-3 TRBV6-5 ATSDLAPGNTIY
many TRBJ2-3 TRBV7-2 ASSLPGASDTQY
many TRBJ2-5 TRBV4-2 ASSQEGTSEETQY
many TRBJ2-7 TRBV9 ASSVEGLSDEQY
many TRBJ2-7 TRBV7-3 ASSFPPGGTYEQY
many TRBJ2-5 TRBV12-3/TRBV12-4 ASTLHGGQETQY
many TRBJ1-1 TRBV5-6 ASSLAGVTEAF
NA TRBJ2-7 TRBV6-2/TRBV6-3 ASSYSNPRGRYEQY
many TRBJ1-5 TRBV11-2 ASSWGPQSNQPQH
few TRBJ2-7 TRBV6-6 ASSPAGTGVEQY
few TRBJ2-7 TRBV7-9 ASSSGLDKNYEQY
many TRBJ1-2 TRBV24-1 ATSGPGRLSGYT
NA TRBJ2-5 TRBV11-2 ASSLEGSPGGQETQY
many TRBJ2-3 TRBV5-6 ASSEGGTDTQY
few TRBJ2-2 TRBV6-5 ASSYSGQPPTGELF
few TRBJ1-5 TRBV7-9 ASSLTGSNQPQH
many TRBJ1-6 TRBV6-5 ASSYNLNSPLH
NA TRBJ2-7 TRBV2 ATHTGARTYEQY
many TRBJ2-2 TRBV6-5 ATGEYTGELF
few TRBJ2-7 TRBV9 ASSVGQNSYEQY
NA TRBJ2-3 TRBV30 AWSAHTGLTDTQY
medium-sized TRBJ2-1 TRBV30 AWSVPAGNDYNEQF
many TRBJ2-3 TRBV12-3/TRBV12-4 ASSQSGRASTDTQY
medium-sized TRBJ1-1 TRBV6-2/TRBV6-3 ASSYASYTSKAF
many TRBJ1-1 TRBV6-2/TRBV6-3 ASSSSRAF
NA TRBJ2-1 TRBV12-3/TRBV12-4 ASSLGLAGYNEQF
many TRBJ2-1 TRBV12-3/TRBV12-4 ASSGRQLALRRNEQF
NA TRBJ1-6 TRBV6-5 ASKFDISYNSPLH
NA TRBJ2-5 TRBV7-8 ASGPKATETQY
NA TRBJ1-3 TRBV6-1 ASSPGLSGNTIY
many TRBJ2-7 TRBV12-3/TRBV12-4 ASSDRVGEQY
few TRBJ2-3 TRBV6-5 ASSYSRGPTLRTQY
many TRBJ1-2 TRBV7-9 ASSLGPDSFRTGGADYGYT